The T cell receptor beta chain under discussion was sequenced for a study of T cells after yellow fever vaccination. The study's findings and limits: Faster peaking, at day 5 versus 15, marked a secondary response that was weaker. The bulk population could contribute abundant contaminating clonotypes to FACS-sorted repertoires. Most primary-vaccination clones reappeared after the booster (about 95% CD4, about 88% CD8).

Trimming cost V 5 bases and J 5 bases, with 16 bases left between them. This CDR3 is 14 amino acids long. CDR1 and CDR2 from the germline V gene are SGHTA and FQGTGA. A few counts support this clonotype. Its target is not known. A 5'RACE template-switching step, the method used to make TCR cDNA, added a universal primer site and UMIs. TCRdb called the 5' RACE reads again in MiXCR, with one record for every CDR3 protein. The repertoire has nearly 550,000 distinct CDR3 sequences, 15% to 20% of them found once; the top ten carry approximately 15%. The TCR comes from a man aged 25-45 years who received the YFV17D yellow fever vaccine. This chain links TRBV7-3 with TRBJ2-7, with TRBD1 as a possible D gene (5 bases). The sequences come from PBMCs, collected 15 days after the yellow fever booster vaccination. The CDR3 region is CASSPSGLQDEQYF. The CDR3 coding sequence is TGTGCCAGCAGCCCATCCGGGTTACAGGACGAGCAGTACTTC. The whole variable domain, remainder taken from reference TRBV7-3 and TRBJ2-7, is GAGVSQTPSNKVTEKGKYVELRCDPISGHTALYWYRQSLGQGPEFLIYFQGTGAADDSGLPNDRFFAVRPEGSVSTLKIQRTERGDSAVYLCASSPSGLQDEQYFGPGTRLTVT.